These T cell receptor beta chains were read from a single sample in a study of kidney transplant recipient with SARS-CoV-2 infection. From the reads, TCRdb called clonotypes with MiXCR, one entry per CDR3 protein. This sample yields 200,000 to 300,000 distinct CDR3 sequences, of which 29% are seen a single time; under 9.5% belongs to the top ten. This material consisted of a blood sample, taken at baseline and around day 120 from a kidney transplant recipient. These TCRs come from a young adult male patient who had COVID-19 and was a kidney transplant recipient. These T cells may partly come from the graft donor. The CDR3 runs from the conserved cysteine through the conserved F or W. A D gene is named only where the DNA matches it firmly. Where a row states a size, it is once, few, many or the class of an expanded clone; other rows omit it.

j_call: TRBJ2-1; d_call: TRBD2; clone_size: few; v_call: TRBV13; cdr3_aa: CASSGTSGIFEGDEQFF; cdr3_nt: TGTGCCAGCAGCGGGACTAGCGGGATCTTCGAGGGGGATGAGCAGTTCTTC
j_call: TRBJ2-4; d_call: .; clone_size: .; v_call: TRBV6-5; cdr3_aa: CASSSLWECRKTYGYIF; cdr3_nt: TGTGCCAGCAGTAGCCTGTGGGAATGTAGAAAGACCTACGGCTACATCTTC
j_call: TRBJ1-3; d_call: .; clone_size: many; v_call: TRBV4-1; cdr3_aa: CASSIGPILSGNTIYF; cdr3_nt: TGCGCCAGCAGCATCGGGCCTATTCTATCTGGAAACACCATATATTTT
j_call: TRBJ1-2; d_call: .; clone_size: many; v_call: TRBV3-1; cdr3_aa: CASSQNHTLRKTYGYTF; cdr3_nt: TGTGCCAGCAGCCAGAATCACACCCTTCGAAAGACCTATGGCTACACCTTC
j_call: TRBJ2-3; d_call: .; clone_size: few; v_call: TRBV5-1; cdr3_aa: CASRTVSSTDTQYF; cdr3_nt: TGCGCCAGCAGAACTGTTTCTAGCACAGATACGCAGTATTTT
j_call: TRBJ2-5; d_call: .; clone_size: .; v_call: TRBV6-2/TRBV6-3; cdr3_aa: CASSTGPGDSETQYF; cdr3_nt: TGTGCCAGCAGTACCGGACCAGGGGATTCGGAGACCCAGTACTTC
j_call: TRBJ2-6; d_call: .; clone_size: .; v_call: TRBV18; cdr3_aa: CASSPPGANVLTF; cdr3_nt: TGTGCCAGCTCACCACCGGGGGCCAACGTCCTGACTTTC
j_call: TRBJ1-2; d_call: TRBD1; clone_size: many; v_call: TRBV28; cdr3_aa: CASSFPGTGGGYTF; cdr3_nt: TGTGCCAGCAGTTTTCCCGGGACAGGGGGCGGCTACACCTTC
j_call: TRBJ2-1; d_call: .; clone_size: many; v_call: TRBV7-9; cdr3_aa: CASSPPGRLASYNEQFF; cdr3_nt: TGTGCCAGCAGCCCACCGGGGCGCTTAGCCTCCTACAATGAGCAGTTCTTC
j_call: TRBJ1-2; d_call: .; clone_size: many; v_call: TRBV25-1; cdr3_aa: CASSDALELGKTYGYTF; cdr3_nt: TGTGCCAGCAGTGATGCCTTAGAACTGGGAAAGACCTATGGCTACACCTTC
j_call: TRBJ2-6; d_call: TRBD2; clone_size: many; v_call: TRBV28; cdr3_aa: CASSLLAGGANVLTF; cdr3_nt: TGTGCCAGCAGTTTGCTAGCGGGAGGGGCCAACGTCCTGACTTTC
j_call: TRBJ2-1; d_call: TRBD1; clone_size: .; v_call: TRBV24-1; cdr3_aa: CATSVSGQGGHEQFF; cdr3_nt: TGTGCCACCAGTGTGTCGGGACAGGGGGGTCATGAGCAGTTCTTC
j_call: TRBJ2-1; d_call: TRBD1; clone_size: many; v_call: TRBV7-6; cdr3_aa: CASSLEGGGEQFF; cdr3_nt: TGTGCTAGCAGCTTAGAAGGGGGCGGTGAGCAGTTCTTC
j_call: TRBJ2-7; d_call: .; clone_size: many; v_call: TRBV20-1; cdr3_aa: CSARVGARYEQYF; cdr3_nt: TGCAGTGCTAGAGTGGGGGCGCGCTACGAGCAGTACTTC
j_call: TRBJ1-2; d_call: .; clone_size: many; v_call: TRBV11-2; cdr3_aa: CASSLEAGFVAGYTF; cdr3_nt: TGTGCCAGCAGCTTAGAAGCCGGGTTTGTGGCTGGCTACACCTTC
j_call: TRBJ2-2; d_call: .; clone_size: many; v_call: TRBV7-3; cdr3_aa: CASRGQTNTGELFF; cdr3_nt: TGTGCCAGCAGGGGACAAACGAACACCGGGGAGCTGTTTTTT
j_call: TRBJ1-2; d_call: .; clone_size: many; v_call: TRBV20-1; cdr3_aa: CSAIMALFRKTYGYTF; cdr3_nt: TGCAGTGCTATTATGGCGCTGTTTCGAAAGACCTATGGCTACACCTTC
j_call: TRBJ1-2; d_call: .; clone_size: many; v_call: TRBV4-3; cdr3_aa: CASSSKGGRRKTYGYTF; cdr3_nt: TGCGCCAGCAGCAGCAAGGGAGGACGTCGAAAGACCTATGGCTACACCTTC
j_call: TRBJ2-1; d_call: TRBD1; clone_size: many; v_call: TRBV5-1; cdr3_aa: CASNTGQGHNEQFF; cdr3_nt: TGCGCCAGCAACACGGGACAGGGGCACAATGAGCAGTTCTTC
j_call: TRBJ1-2; d_call: .; clone_size: .; v_call: TRBV7-6; cdr3_aa: CASSVLVESRKAYGYTF; cdr3_nt: TGTGCCAGCAGCGTACTAGTTGAATCTCGAAAGGCCTATGGCTACACCTTC
j_call: TRBJ1-2; d_call: .; clone_size: .; v_call: TRBV11-1; cdr3_aa: CASNNGFKAGKTYGHTF; cdr3_nt: TGTGCCAGCAACAATGGCTTTAAGGCTGGAAAGACCTATGGCCACACCTTC
j_call: TRBJ2-1; d_call: .; clone_size: few; v_call: TRBV20-1; cdr3_aa: CSASGLARYNEQFF; cdr3_nt: TGCAGTGCTAGTGGTCTAGCGAGGTACAATGAGCAGTTCTTC